This T cell receptor (beta chain) comes out of a study of cytomegalovirus exposure and HLA in healthy donors (dated by TCRdb to the late 2010s). Concerning the study at large: An earlier analysis of about 560 of the donors reported approximately 280 Gb of sequence data and 117 million unique TCR beta sequences obtained from around 170 million T cells. An early release covering about 600 HLA-typed donors comprised about 310 gigabases of sequencing data and tens of millions of unique TCR sequences. Among the roughly 380 genotyped donors, 75% to 90% belonged to the genetic ancestry cluster associated with self-reported Caucasian donors. The study was designed to test whether signatures of past pathogen exposure could be identified by cataloging public T cell receptors. Using immunosequencing, the study profiled T cell repertoires from about 650 subjects and related those repertoires to cytomegalovirus serostatus. Along with the roughly 710-subject first cohort, a separate validation cohort of some 130 different subjects was used. The study combined high-throughput TCR immunosequencing, statistical association of individual TCRs with disease status, and machine learning to predict cytomegalovirus infection status. In a later analysis, previously published TCR beta repertoires from roughly 710 donors were re-analyzed and high-resolution HLA genotyping was added so that TCR occurrence patterns could be studied. In the later analysis, no new phenotypic data were used to find candidate immune exposures; instead, reliance was placed on TCR beta sequences and their occurrence across donors. To decide whether each TCR beta V gene segment behaved as functional or pseudogenic, an earlier analysis of 587 of the donors relied on high-throughput TCR beta sequencing. Alongside the repertoire data, information on donor age, sex, ethnicity and CMV serostatus was compiled. A later genetic analysis used genome-wide SNP genotypes for about 60% of the 666 donors, treating that subset as a discovery cohort. Every discovery cohort repertoire had been produced on one sequencing platform. HLA typing included class I and class II loci at four-digit resolution. Typing coverage differed by locus: A, B, C, DRB1 and DQB1 were typed in roughly 620-630 donors, DQA1 in 500 to 550, DPA1 in 600 to 610, and DPB1 in about 450. Four or five DR-DQ haplotypes were handled as single units for association and clustering because linkage in the cohort was strong. On average, 235,054 unique TCR beta nucleotide sequences were sequenced per donor among 398 genotyped donors of the cohort, with roughly 18% of those sequences being non-productive.

The receptor library was made with the immunoSEQ multiplex PCR assay. For the multiplex PCR, a mixture combining 60 forward primers for TCR Vbeta segments and 13 reverse primers for TCR Jbeta segments was used. A multiplex PCR assay on genomic DNA amplified the CDR3 region of rearranged TCR beta genes. The amplified TCR beta libraries were sequenced on the Illumina HiSeq System as 87-base-pair reads. As for how the authors treated the data: Across the 500 to 850 repertoires, a later analysis counted about 81 million unique TCR beta chains, about 10 million of which were shared by at least two donors. To remove PCR and sequencing errors, raw reads were error-corrected and collapsed into unique sequences using a nearest-neighbor algorithm that merged closely related sequences. V, D and J gene segments were assigned by aligning CDR3 sequences to IMGT reference sequences. For a sequence to be retained, a match of at least six nucleotides was required to both a V gene segment and a J gene segment. Rearrangements were called productive when the CDR3 lacked stop codons and stayed in frame with V and J; all others were non-productive. Following IMGT convention, CDR3 was defined as the stretch from the second conserved V-encoded cysteine up to the conserved J-encoded phenylalanine. The earlier analysis of around 640 of the donors excluded sequences that lacked an unambiguous match to a single V gene segment. An earlier analysis of over 450 of the donors classified V segments as functional when productive rearrangements were above 56.7% and as segregating when the standard deviation between donors was above 5%. A statistical classification framework was developed to diagnose cytomegalovirus status using the catalog of TCR beta chain sequences. A later analysis assigned V and J genes by comparing TCR nucleotide sequences with IMGT/GENE-DB human TR gene sequences. A later analysis assigned CDR3 sequences and most-parsimonious VDJ recombination scenarios with the TCRdist pipeline. In a later analysis, every TCR beta chain was defined by the combination of its CDR3 amino acid sequence and its V-gene family, and reads without a unique V-gene family were dropped. To address suspected cross-contamination and a sequencing artifact, a later analysis removed around 600 highly shared, low-generation-probability nucleotide sequences. For each public chain, a later analysis derived a clonal expansion index from normalized ranks of inferred template counts within each repertoire. In a later analysis, generation probabilities were computed with a VDJ recombination model fitted to out-of-frame rearrangements, and the resulting probabilities were checked against IGoR. Hypergeometric tests were used in a later analysis to score TCR-TCR, TCR-HLA and TCR-CMV co-occurrence, with a repertoire-size bias correction applied to the TCR pairs. A later analysis estimated false discovery rates by permuting HLA or CMV assignments 20 times. In a later analysis, co-occurring TCRs were grouped using DBSCAN, and TCRdist sequence similarity was added for clustering within HLA-allele-positive subsets. Repertoires with fewer than 30,000 or more than 120,000 public chains were left out of co-occurrence clustering, as were a few repertoires with anomalous nucleotide sharing. TCRdb limited this immuneACCESS table to in-frame rearrangements with V and J called. A share of clones is missing; checked studies link under half to unresolved V genes, and the rest is unexplained. That table gives V, J and clone size, and the DNA gave D and trimming. The sample table holds about 140,000 clones, of which approximately 80% were seen once. The ten biggest clones cover just over 5% of the sample.

A remark on this clone: Its antigen specificity is not known. Base qualities are not at hand, and no much larger clone is one base apart.

The V end loses 3 bases and the J end loses 6 bases, and a stretch of 9 bases separates them. Including the terminal cysteine and phenylalanine, the CDR3 comprises 13 residues. The DNA shown is the 39-base CDR3, in frame from base 1. CDR1 and CDR2 were assigned from the germline V gene (reference sequence) as LNHNV and YYDKDF. The cohort consisted of 650 to 850 healthy bone marrow donors. At the time of sampling, every cohort member was nominally healthy, though immune exposures that went unrecorded were likely present. The donor tested CMV seronegative and was one of the 352 seronegative cohort members. Each donor provided a peripheral blood sample, and peripheral blood mononuclear cells were used for TCR beta sequencing. The Qiagen DNeasy Blood Extraction Kit was used to extract genomic DNA from the blood cell samples. What the authors observed across the whole study: Immune exposure information for the cohort was limited to CMV serostatus. In a later analysis, HLA-associated TCR beta chains showed more clonal expansion and lower generation probabilities than non-associated chains that were equally common. The authors suggested that the approach could potentially be generalized to other disease states and immunological phenotypes. A later analysis found that most CMV-associated TCR beta chains appeared HLA-restricted, with HLA associations seemingly driven largely by CMV exposure. When HLA alleles, especially DR and DQ, strongly co-occurred, attributing TCR associations to individual alleles was difficult. A later analysis found that TCR association rates varied across HLA loci, with DRB1 alleles showing the most associated TCRs and HLA-C alleles the fewest. Broadly in line with IMGT annotations, most TCR beta V segments showed up in productive rearrangements about 87% or about 30% of the time in an earlier analysis of approximately 640 of the donors. Because the 87-base-pair reads could not distinguish some IMGT-functional V segments, including TRBV6-2 and TRBV6-3, those segments were excluded. Most TCR sequences were seen in very few donors, while some public TCRs were found in many individuals. Sequencing depth was assumed to be roughly uniform across donors in the presence/absence analyses, though that assumption may not hold. In a later analysis, several top co-occurrence clusters were reported to appear linked to parvovirus B19, influenza, CMV and Epstein-Barr virus. Because HLA typing was missing for some donors at each locus, association tests included only the typed subset. In the study, about 150 TCR beta chains were listed as associated with cytomegalovirus. A group of highly shared sequence variants was considered likely to be a technical artifact of the sequencing pipeline. In vitro tests confirmed that a few of the cytomegalovirus-associated TCR beta chains recognize cytomegalovirus antigens. The earlier analysis of almost 600 of the donors excluded some 16 rarely observed V segments, including chromosome 9 orphons, because counts were too low. In a later genetic analysis, fewer N-insertions in productive TCRs were reported among donors in an Asian-associated ancestry cluster than the roughly 710-donor mean. A further reported finding was that TCR beta sequences accurately predicted the HLA-A and HLA-B alleles for most subjects in the first cohort. A later genetic analysis associated a missense DCLRE1C variant with V-gene and J-gene trimming of TCR beta chains, and an independent cohort replicated the association. This cohort had only TCR beta chains sequenced, and the lack of alpha or paired-chain data limited which features could be detected. In a later analysis, around 17,000 TCR beta sequences were associated with specific HLA alleles at a false discovery rate of 0.05. The classifier was reported to diagnose cytomegalovirus status with high specificity and sensitivity in both the original and validation cohorts. Correlated functional status among segregating V segments might reflect linkage disequilibrium, but an unknown experimental factor could not be ruled out.

This receptor was identified in a male donor in good health and CMV-seronegative. Sample: PBMCs. The chain is encoded by TRBV15 joined to TRBJ1-5; a tentative D match to TRBD1 spans 5 bases. CDR3 protein: CATSREGPQPQHF. In nucleotides, the sequence is TGTGCCACCAGCAGGGAGGGGCCTCAGCCCCAGCATTTT.